The 3 T cell receptor beta chains below all came from one sample that was sequenced in a study of cytomegalovirus exposure and HLA in healthy donors. The PCR made use of 60 Vbeta and 13 Jbeta primers. Method: immunoSEQ multiplex PCR; TCRdb's copy keeps in-frame clones and lacks some. In the table there are 130,000 or so clones, about 8.5% of which are singletons. Sequenced sample: PBMCs. Receptors were obtained from a man aged 35 to 55 in good health and CMV-seronegative.

In DNA form, the CDR3 reads TGTGCCAGCAGCCAGGGAGGGGCGGGAGAGACCCAGTACTTC. Its protein product is CASSQGGAGETQYF. The chain has TRBV4-2 and TRBJ2-5, with TRBD2 matching 7 bases. The CDR3 loop spans 14 amino acids. V lost 3 bases, J lost 4 bases, and 5 bases stayed unmatched. Per germline, CDR1 LGHNA and CDR2 YNFKEQ.

This clone was counted a few times. The chain combines TRBV5-4 with TRBJ2-3; no clear D gene. Trimming removed 4 bases from V and 1 base from J, with 19 bases in between. The length of the CDR3 is 17 residues. CDR1 SGHNT and CDR2 YYREEE come from the germline V gene (reference sequence). The CDR3 here is CASSTEPPLLGTDTQYF. The CDR3 DNA reads TGTGCCAGCAGCACGGAACCTCCCCTGCTAGGCACAGATACGCAGTATTTT.

The table lists this clone with a count of one. This chain uses TRBV6-5 with TRBJ1-5; D might be TRBD1 (5 bases). The V and J ends lost 0 bases and 4 bases respectively, with 10 bases between them. The germline gives CDR1 MNHEY, CDR2 SVGAGI. There are 15 residues in the CDR3. CDR3 nucleotides: TGTGCCAGCAGTTACTCCCCGGACAAGAATCAGCCCCAGCATTTT. Translating gives CASSYSPDKNQPQHF.